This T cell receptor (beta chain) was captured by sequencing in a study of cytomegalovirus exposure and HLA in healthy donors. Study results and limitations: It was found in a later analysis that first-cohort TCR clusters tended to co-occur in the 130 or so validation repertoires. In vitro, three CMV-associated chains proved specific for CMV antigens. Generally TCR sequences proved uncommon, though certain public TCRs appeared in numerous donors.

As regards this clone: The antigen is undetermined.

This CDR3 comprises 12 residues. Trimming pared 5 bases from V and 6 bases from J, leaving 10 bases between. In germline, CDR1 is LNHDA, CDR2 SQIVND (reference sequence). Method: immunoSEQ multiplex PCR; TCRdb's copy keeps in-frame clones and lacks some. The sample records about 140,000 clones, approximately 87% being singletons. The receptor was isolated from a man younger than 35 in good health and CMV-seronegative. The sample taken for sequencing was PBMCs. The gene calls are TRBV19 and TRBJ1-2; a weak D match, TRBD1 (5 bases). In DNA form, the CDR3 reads TGTGCCAGTAGTCTTCGACAGAATGGCTACACCTTC. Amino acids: CASSLRQNGYTF.